The source of this T cell receptor beta chain is a study of T cells in tuberculosis. Sequenced by immunoSEQ multiplex PCR; TCRdb stores in-frame clones only, minus some. Here the sample spans around 41,000 clones, around 94% being singletons. The V gene's germline CDR1 is SGHRS and CDR2 YFSETQ. V shed 4 bases, J shed 0 bases, and the junction held 3 bases outside the gene matches. The CDR3 sequence is 15 residues long. This rearrangement joins TRBV5-1 to TRBJ2-7; TRBD2 aligns across 11 bases. The clonotype originates from a donor aged 5-35 years with latent tuberculosis or without tuberculosis infection. Some clones in this sample may be carry-over from other donors' samples. The sample taken for sequencing was PBMCs. CDR3 sequence reads: CASSEGLAASYEQYF. In nucleotides, the CDR3 is TGCGCCAGCAGCGAGGGACTAGCGGCCTCCTACGAGCAGTACTTC. Drawing the rest from reference TRBV5-1 and TRBJ2-7, the complete variable domain is KAGVTQTPRYLIKTRGQQVTLSCSPISGHRSVSWYQQTPGQGLQFLFEYFSETQRNKGNFPGRFSGRQFSNSRSEMNVSTLELGDSALYLCASSEGLAASYEQYFGPGTRLTVT.